This T cell receptor (beta chain) is drawn from a study of T cells in Graves' hyperthyroidism and ophthalmopathy. Overall study results and limits: Ophthalmopathy was predicted by the model a median of around 5.9 months ahead of onset.

With duration under 3 months, ophthalmopathy was active: Clinical Activity Score at least 3, NOSPECS at least 4. Orbital computed tomography, thyroid ultrasound, serum thyroxine and TRAb, and clinical symptoms together informed the diagnoses. Points on this clonotype: No antigen is known for it.

Researchers amplified the TCR beta CDR3 regions from RNA transcripts. The HTBI primer set served for first-round RT-PCR of the TCR CDR3. One entry per CDR3 protein results from TCRdb running MiXCR on the multiplex PCR reads. In the table there are a few hundred thousand distinct CDR3 sequences, about a sixth of which are singletons. The junction had 3 bases not matched to a gene; V was cut back by 0 bases and J by 6 bases. Per germline, CDR1 SGHRS and CDR2 YFSETQ. The CDR3 has 15 residues. This TCR was sampled from a woman aged 55-70 years with Graves' ophthalmopathy. V gene TRBV5-1 combines with J gene TRBJ2-1; 10 nucleotides align to TRBD2. Material for sequencing was blood. CDR3 in amino acids: CASSLVVAGGNEQFF. The CDR3, as DNA: TGCGCCAGCAGCTTGGTAGTAGCGGGAGGCAATGAGCAGTTCTTC.